The T cell receptor beta chain under discussion was sequenced for a study of T cell responses to AZD1222 COVID-19 vaccine. CDR3 length equals 15 residues. Germline V gene lookup returns CDR1 SGHTA and CDR2 FQGTGA. V was trimmed by 9 bases and J by 2 bases, leaving 20 bases between them. Profiling relied on immunoSEQ multiplex PCR, and the TCRdb table lists in-frame clones only, not all of them. The profile shows approximately 120,000 clones, more than 80% of them singletons. Study-wide results and caveats: Donors, mostly white British, included more females; clonal diversity was possibly underestimated. Per reports, nearly half of all spike-specific TCRs target regions that are unmutated in variants. At study baseline, merely a handful of AZD1222 recipients were seropositive.

A remark on this clone: No antigen is known for it.

The sequence was obtained from an adult who received the AZD1222 COVID-19 vaccine. Material: peripheral blood, obtained 28 days after the second AZD1222 dose. The chain recombines TRBV7-3 with TRBJ2-7; D possibly corresponds to TRBD2 (6 bases). CDR3 sequence: CASTSPEGPTYEQYF. The CDR3 nucleotides are TGTGCCAGTACGTCACCGGAGGGGCCAACCTACGAGCAGTACTTC.